One and the same sample provided the 7 T cell receptor beta chains below, sequenced in a study of T cells in Graves' hyperthyroidism and ophthalmopathy. TCR beta CDR3 regions were amplified from RNA transcripts. The TCR CDR3 first-round RT-PCR relied on the HTBI primer set. TCRdb analysed the multiplex PCR reads with MiXCR anew, one entry per CDR3 protein. The sample includes around 610,000 distinct CDR3 sequences, approximately 15% of them seen just once. Source material: blood. These receptors came from a woman between 35 and 50 years old with Graves' ophthalmopathy.

The chain has TRBV19 and TRBJ1-5, with D possibly matching TRBD1 (5 bases). Germline V lookup: CDR1 LNHDA, CDR2 SQIVND (reference sequence). CDR3 length equals 14 residues. The CDR3 nucleotides are TGTGCAGTAGAGGAGCAGGGTTCTTTTCAGCCCCAGCATTTT. Amino acid sequence: CAVEEQGSFQPQHF.

Many counts were recorded for this clonotype. This chain connects TRBV15 to TRBJ2-5, with 9 positions matching TRBD2. Germline V gene lookup returns CDR1 LNHNV and CDR2 YYDKDF (reference sequence). This CDR3 comprises 16 residues. V gave up 0 bases and J gave up 4 bases; unmatched junction bases: 6. The CDR3: CATSRDAGGSLETQYF. CDR3 in DNA: TGTGCCACCAGCAGAGATGCGGGAGGGTCGTTAGAGACCCAGTACTTC.

This clonotype was detected ten times or more. V gene TRBV15 combines with J gene TRBJ1-1; D not certain. CDR1 is LNHNV, CDR2 YYDKDF, per germline (reference sequence). This CDR3 has 14 residues. Trimming took off 0 bases at V and 5 bases at J, with 10 bases between the two ends. This CDR3 is CATSRDRRITEAFF. The DNA for the CDR3 is TGTGCCACCAGCAGAGATCGAAGGATTACTGAAGCTTTCTTT.

The chain combines TRBV20-1 with TRBJ2-7; 7 bases align to TRBD1. V shed 2 bases, J shed 5 bases, and the junction held 9 bases outside the gene matches. Germline assignment: CDR1 DFQATT and CDR2 SNEGSKA (reference sequence). The CDR3 loop spans 14 amino acids. The CDR3 region has the DNA TGCAGTGCTAGATTCCCCGACAGGGTAGACGAGCAGTACTTC. Its protein is CSARFPDRVDEQYF.

This clonotype has ten or more counts. The rearrangement links TRBV30 to TRBJ1-3, with 7 bases that match TRBD1. The CDR3 covers 14 residues. Germline CDR1 GTSNPN, CDR2 SVGIG (reference sequence). The J segment lost 1 base and the V segment lost 3 bases, leaving 3 bases of the junction unmatched. The CDR3, as DNA: TGTGCCTGGAGCTCGACAGGGTCTGGAAACACCATATATTTT. It yields the protein CAWSSTGSGNTIYF.

V usage is TRBV18 and J usage is TRBJ2-7; D is possibly TRBD2 (7 bases). The CDR3 spans 15 residues. Trimming shortened V by 8 bases and J by 2 bases, and 19 bases separated the two germline ends. Looked up from germline, CDR1 is KGHSH and CDR2 is LQKENI. Written as DNA, the CDR3 is TGTGCCAGCCAGTACGGGGGAGGGGGACCCTACGAGCAGTACTTC. Its protein product is CASQYGGGGPYEQYF.

Many counts were recorded for this clonotype. The chain recombines TRBV25-1 with TRBJ1-6, with D perhaps matching TRBD1 (6 bases). The CDR3 is 15 amino acids. CDR1 is MGHDK, CDR2 SYGVNS, per germline. The germline V and J ends were trimmed by 1 base and 5 bases, with 9 bases remaining between them. CDR3 sequence: CASSEFSGDNSPLHF. As DNA, the CDR3 is TGTGCCAGCAGTGAATTTTCAGGGGATAATTCACCCCTCCACTTT.